This TCR beta chain was identified during a study of OX40 agonist ivuxolimab in advanced cancers. In the study overall: Participants could have had prior anti-PD-1, anti-PD-L1 or anti-CTLA-4 therapy, and roughly 39% had some.

Assay used: immunoSEQ multiplex PCR; TCRdb lists only in-frame clones, some missing. The sample has fewer than 45,000 clones; roughly nine tenths are singletons. This receptor was identified in an adult with an advanced solid tumor such as melanoma, head and neck, liver or kidney cancer. The specimen comprised CD4+ or CD8+ T cells sorted from blood, sampled in a trial of the OX40 agonist ivuxolimab.

The CDR3 loop reads CASSLRDWDVGEQYF. The CDR3 DNA sequence: TGCGCCAGCAGCCTCCGGGACTGGGACGTGGGGGAGCAGTACTTC. The chain combines TRBV4-1 with TRBJ2-7; possible D gene TRBD2, 6 bases. Per the germline V gene, CDR1 is MGHRA and CDR2 is YSYEKL. V was pared by 4 bases and J by 7 bases, with 20 bases between. The CDR3 covers 15 residues.